Sequencing of this T cell receptor (beta chain) was carried out in a study of cytomegalovirus exposure and HLA in healthy donors. Study-level results: Presence/absence analyses took donor sequencing depth as roughly uniform.

The PCR ran on 60 Vbeta and 13 Jbeta primers. TCRdb's table, derived via immunoSEQ multiplex PCR, lists solely in-frame clones and lacks some. The sample holds about 180,000 clones, around three quarters seen once. Trimming took off 1 base at V and 4 bases at J, with 14 bases between the two ends. Germline V gene data show CDR1 as SEHNR and CDR2 as FQNEAQ (reference sequence). This CDR3 region has 15 residues. Concerning this clone itself: Its antigen is not known.

The chain has TRBV7-9 and TRBJ2-7, with D possibly being TRBD1 (6 bases). The source is a woman in her 30s in good health and CMV-seropositive. The sample consisted of PBMCs. The CDR3 sequence: CASSLGRGYGYEQYF. CDR3 bases: TGTGCCAGCAGCTTAGGCAGGGGTTACGGATACGAGCAGTACTTC.